This TCR beta chain was captured in a study of glioma-infiltrating T cells. The iRepertoire nested amplicon-rescue multiplex PCR amplified TCR alpha and beta CDR3s from RNA. TCRdb used MiXCR to reprocess the multiplex PCR reads, holding one entry per CDR3 protein. The sample has some 11,000 distinct CDR3 sequences, approximately 26% seen once. By frequency in the sample, this clonotype is medium-sized. Trimming took 4 bases from V and 7 from J, leaving 6 bases between them. The CDR3 totals 10 residues. Germline loops: CDR1 DFQATT, CDR2 SNEGSKA (reference sequence). The V and J genes are TRBV20-1 and TRBJ2-3; D gene ambiguous. Sequencing was carried out using glioma tissue, nonneoplastic brain tissue, or PBMCs (not recorded which). The sequence was collected from a human donor with low-grade glioma or glioblastoma, undergoing nonglioma brain surgery, or in good health (not recorded which). CDR3 sequence: CSAKAHTQYF. CDR3 DNA: TGCAGTGCTAAGGCGCATACGCAGTATTTT.